This TCR beta chain emerged from a study of T cells in Graves' hyperthyroidism and ophthalmopathy (dated by TCRdb to about 2019). Regarding the complete study: Peripheral blood was sampled at the time of initial diagnosis, prior to any treatment. After sampling, hyperthyroidism patients received methimazole starting at 30 mg daily, and ophthalmopathy patients received high-dose intravenous methylprednisolone. Thyroid tissue and blood T-cell repertoires from six Graves' hyperthyroidism patients were also compared in the study. The 100 discovery patients were divided at random into training and test sets in a 7:3 ratio. According to the paper, TCR Vbeta CDR3 sequencing was carried out on over 130 peripheral blood samples, which came from 40 to 45 ophthalmopathy, under 80 hyperthyroidism and approximately 17 progressor patients. A discovery cohort of about 96 patients, approximately 45 with Graves' ophthalmopathy and about 60 with stable Graves' hyperthyroidism, was used to find distinguishing TCR V-J signatures. Whether ophthalmopathy could be predicted prospectively was tested in an independent validation cohort made up of under 20 hyperthyroidism patients plus 17 patients who later progressed to ophthalmopathy.

The TCR beta CDR3 regions were amplified from RNA transcripts. A first-round RT-PCR of the TCR CDR3 used the HTBI primer set with the Qiagen OneStep RT-PCR kit. A second multiplex PCR round built the libraries, followed by size selection and purification. The libraries were sequenced on an Illumina HiSeq2000 using paired-end 100 bp reads. As for the original processing: SOAPnuke was used to process the raw data, throwing out any read that contained adapters or uncalled bases, had a mean Phred below 15, or lacked an exact constant-primer or identifier match. High-quality paired reads were merged with COPE v1.2.5, and unique nucleotide sequences were defined as clonotypes. Clonotypes were aligned to IMGT TRBV, TRBD and TRBJ reference segments using MiTCR v1.1. The analysis included only V-J combinations with a frequency above 0.0001, which together covered about 99% of the repertoires. The TCS score was defined as the ratio of F50 (clonal expansion) to E x V (chaos), calculated using BLOSUM62-based TCRdist between CDR3 peptides within each V-J. Welch's t-statistics and random forest reduced around 520 V-J features to about 12, which were used in a naive Bayes classifier (R e1071). The public reads were reanalyzed by TCRdb: fastp trimming at Q25, MiXCR alignment, in-frame beta chains only. Rows with a matching CDR3 protein are joined into one entry that keeps the most common DNA and genes. In this record, the V and J calls reflect TCRdb's handling and not the investigators' own analysis. In this sample the table shows hundreds of thousands of distinct CDR3 sequences, less than 20% of which occur a single time. Of the sample, less than 55% is held by the ten largest clones.

On this clonotype itself: Its antigen target is currently unknown. No much larger clone exists at a distance of one base, and base qualities are not known.

What the study reported, not specific to this receptor: Most expanded thyroid clonotypes (frequency above 0.001) were also detected in blood, suggesting blood repertoires may reflect thyroid immune responses. No statistical method was used to fix the sample size in advance, and group allocation was not hidden from the investigators. In validation, the model predicted progression to ophthalmopathy a median of roughly 6.1 months before onset, with roughly 70% sensitivity and 72.22% specificity. In cross-validation, a model built on a 13 V-J signature told ophthalmopathy apart from stable hyperthyroidism with 85% to 90% sensitivity and roughly 81% specificity, and in testing the same model reached 80%/75%.

The V and J ends are trimmed by 5 bases and 13 bases, leaving 14 bases between them. The CDR3 holds 11 amino acids from the cysteine to the phenylalanine. The CDR3 DNA has 33 bases and is translated from base 1. The germline V gene encodes CDR1 SEHNR and CDR2 FQNEAQ (reference sequence). Ophthalmopathy patients had moderately to severely active disease, with a Clinical Activity Score of 3 or more, a NOSPECS grade of 4 or more, and a disease duration of less than 3 months. Patients with uncontrolled infections, other autoimmune diseases, pregnancy or lactation were excluded. Clinical symptoms, serum thyroxine and TRAb, thyroid ultrasound, and orbital computed tomography formed the basis for the diagnoses. Ficoll-Paque density gradient centrifugation was used to isolate PBMCs from 10 ml of fresh peripheral blood. Trizol reagent was used to extract total RNA, and RNA quality was then checked on an Agilent 2100 Bioanalyzer.

The clonotype comes from a middle-aged man with Graves' ophthalmopathy. Recombination connected TRBV7-9 to TRBJ2-5; the D gene is not confidently resolved. Input material: blood. The sequenced DNA: TGTGCCAGCAGCCCCCCACCCAGACTGTACTTC. This yields the protein CASSPPPRLYF.